These T cell receptor beta chains were read from a single sample in a study of T cells in Graves' hyperthyroidism and ophthalmopathy. TCRdb re-called the multiplex PCR reads with MiXCR, one entry per CDR3 protein. The sample shows some 320,000 distinct CDR3 sequences, roughly 15% of them seen only once. The sequenced sample consisted of blood. Receptor source: a woman aged 40 to 50 with Graves' ophthalmopathy. Both conserved end residues are part of each CDR3. The order of the fields is V gene, J gene, CDR3 protein.

V gene: TRBV6-1; J gene: TRBJ2-4; CDR3 protein: CASSFTGDHIQYF
V gene: TRBV11-1; J gene: TRBJ2-3; CDR3 protein: CASSLVVSAGHTDTQYF
V gene: TRBV12-3/TRBV12-4; J gene: TRBJ2-1; CDR3 protein: CASTRGRVREQFF
V gene: TRBV3-1; J gene: TRBJ2-3; CDR3 protein: CASSQHTAKDTQYF
V gene: TRBV7-2; J gene: TRBJ1-1; CDR3 protein: CASSRWTANTEAFF
V gene: TRBV10-1; J gene: TRBJ2-3; CDR3 protein: CASSDIVGERADTQYF
V gene: TRBV28; J gene: TRBJ2-7; CDR3 protein: CASFTRGRSYEQYF
V gene: TRBV20-1; J gene: TRBJ2-1; CDR3 protein: CSVRTGTGGVHEQFF
V gene: TRBV10-3; J gene: TRBJ1-2; CDR3 protein: CAISVKRDTFNYGYTF
V gene: TRBV12-3/TRBV12-4; J gene: TRBJ2-4; CDR3 protein: CASSFGTEKNIQYF
V gene: TRBV7-9; J gene: TRBJ2-5; CDR3 protein: CATGPGLAGLGETQYF
V gene: TRBV2; J gene: TRBJ2-3; CDR3 protein: CASRGLAPTDTQYF
V gene: TRBV10-2; J gene: TRBJ2-7; CDR3 protein: CASRPGLARYEQYF
V gene: TRBV18; J gene: TRBJ1-5; CDR3 protein: CASSGQGPWPQHF
V gene: TRBV19; J gene: TRBJ1-5; CDR3 protein: CASSIFSSNQPQHF
V gene: TRBV20-1; J gene: TRBJ2-3; CDR3 protein: CSANAGTSGGSRTDTQYF
V gene: TRBV6-2/TRBV6-3; J gene: TRBJ2-2; CDR3 protein: CASSMPSGELFF
V gene: TRBV10-3; J gene: TRBJ2-1; CDR3 protein: CAISESWQGSYNEQFF
V gene: TRBV6-1; J gene: TRBJ1-1; CDR3 protein: CASNKEGANTEAFF
V gene: TRBV6-1; J gene: TRBJ2-7; CDR3 protein: CASRDRTGLYSYEQYF
V gene: TRBV3-1; J gene: TRBJ1-2; CDR3 protein: CASSQTALDYTF
V gene: TRBV28; J gene: TRBJ2-7; CDR3 protein: CASSLENTSSYEQYF
V gene: TRBV6-1; J gene: TRBJ1-1; CDR3 protein: CASSERTGVTEAFF
V gene: TRBV28; J gene: TRBJ1-5; CDR3 protein: CASLSLGISNQPQHF
V gene: TRBV30; J gene: TRBJ1-5; CDR3 protein: CAWSEGQPNQPQHF
V gene: TRBV9; J gene: TRBJ2-7; CDR3 protein: CASSPGLAGHEQYF
V gene: TRBV4-1; J gene: TRBJ2-5; CDR3 protein: CASSQYSTGGETQYF
V gene: TRBV6-2/TRBV6-3; J gene: TRBJ1-2; CDR3 protein: CASSFAGGGNYGYTF
V gene: TRBV11-2; J gene: TRBJ2-5; CDR3 protein: CASSLEWQDQETQYF
V gene: TRBV12-3/TRBV12-4; J gene: TRBJ2-7; CDR3 protein: CASSLGGAWVSEQYF
V gene: TRBV29-1; J gene: TRBJ2-1; CDR3 protein: CSGGLAVNEQFF
V gene: TRBV4-2; J gene: TRBJ2-3; CDR3 protein: CASSQGEWHNTQYF
V gene: TRBV15; J gene: TRBJ2-3; CDR3 protein: CATSRDLIGTDTQYF
V gene: TRBV12-3/TRBV12-4; J gene: TRBJ1-3; CDR3 protein: CASSHQGNTIYF
V gene: TRBV5-4; J gene: TRBJ2-3; CDR3 protein: CASSNAASGGLTSTDTQYF
V gene: TRBV7-2; J gene: TRBJ2-7; CDR3 protein: CASSGTDYEQYF
V gene: TRBV2; J gene: TRBJ1-1; CDR3 protein: CASNKRQGFNTEAFF
V gene: TRBV6-1; J gene: TRBJ1-2; CDR3 protein: CASSKRQGAGYTF
V gene: TRBV6-4; J gene: TRBJ1-1; CDR3 protein: CASHPLNTEAFF
V gene: TRBV24-1; J gene: TRBJ1-4; CDR3 protein: CATSDLRLTGASLGTNEKLFF
V gene: TRBV7-8; J gene: TRBJ2-2; CDR3 protein: CASSGIGTEEITGELFF
V gene: TRBV5-4; J gene: TRBJ1-1; CDR3 protein: CASGWGPMNTEAFF
V gene: TRBV30; J gene: TRBJ2-7; CDR3 protein: CAWRTGSYEQYF
V gene: TRBV11-2; J gene: TRBJ2-7; CDR3 protein: CASSFGTSGFEQYF
V gene: TRBV29-1; J gene: TRBJ1-2; CDR3 protein: CSVVGDRGPNYGYTF
V gene: TRBV5-1; J gene: TRBJ1-1; CDR3 protein: CASSYGTVNTEAFF
V gene: TRBV7-2; J gene: TRBJ2-7; CDR3 protein: CASSLGLSSYEQYF
V gene: TRBV11-2; J gene: TRBJ1-5; CDR3 protein: CASSLRREGPIRHLSNQPQHF
V gene: TRBV9; J gene: TRBJ1-1; CDR3 protein: CASSNQPGGTEAFF
V gene: TRBV4-1; J gene: TRBJ2-2; CDR3 protein: CASSQVAGYTGELFF
V gene: TRBV4-1; J gene: TRBJ2-1; CDR3 protein: CASSQVKAGDRYNEQFF
V gene: TRBV6-1; J gene: TRBJ1-4; CDR3 protein: CASSLIGTGVIGGEKLFF
V gene: TRBV28; J gene: TRBJ1-2; CDR3 protein: CASTLQWRDGYTF